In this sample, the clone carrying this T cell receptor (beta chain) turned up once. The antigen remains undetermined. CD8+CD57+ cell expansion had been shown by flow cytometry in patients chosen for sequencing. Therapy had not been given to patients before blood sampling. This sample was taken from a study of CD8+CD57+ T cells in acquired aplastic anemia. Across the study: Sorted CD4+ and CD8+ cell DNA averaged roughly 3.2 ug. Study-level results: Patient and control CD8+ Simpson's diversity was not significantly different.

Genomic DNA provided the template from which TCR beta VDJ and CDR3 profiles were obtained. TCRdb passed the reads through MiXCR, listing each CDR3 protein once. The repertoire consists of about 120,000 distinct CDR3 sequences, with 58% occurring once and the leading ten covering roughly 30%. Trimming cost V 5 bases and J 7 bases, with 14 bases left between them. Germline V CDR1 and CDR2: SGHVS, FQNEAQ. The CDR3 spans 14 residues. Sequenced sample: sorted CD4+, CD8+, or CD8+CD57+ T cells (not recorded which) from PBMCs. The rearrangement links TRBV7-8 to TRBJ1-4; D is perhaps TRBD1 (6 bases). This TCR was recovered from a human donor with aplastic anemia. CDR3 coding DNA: TGTGCCAGCAGCGGCTCGGGACATTTTGAAAAACTGTTTTTT. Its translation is CASSGSGHFEKLFF.